This TCR beta chain stems from a study of yellow fever vaccine responses in identical twins. For this clonotype: Its antigen is currently unknown.

General study findings and limits: Twin vaccine T cell responses reportedly seemed partly convergent, partly personalized.

TCRdb re-derived calls from the RT-PCR reads in MiXCR, one entry per CDR3 protein. The profile shows about 21,000 distinct CDR3 sequences, around 77% of them singletons. This clonotype originated in a woman aged 18-35 years who received the yellow fever vaccine. The source material was T cells from blood (PBMCs), unsorted or a sorted subset (not recorded which), sampled before or after yellow fever vaccination (not recorded which).

The CDR3 sequence: CASRNRYEQYF. CDR3 DNA: TGTGCCAGCAGGAATAGATACGAGCAGTACTTC. This chain joins TRBV11-2 and TRBJ2-7; unclear D gene. The CDR3 sequence is 11 residues long. Trimming left V 6 bases short and J 4 bases short, with 7 bases between. Germline assignment: CDR1 SGHAT and CDR2 FQNNGV.